Shown below are 3 T cell receptor beta chains from a single sample sequenced in a study of cytotoxic CD8 clonotypes in ibrutinib-treated CLL. Clones were sequenced by immunoSEQ multiplex PCR, and TCRdb holds only the in-frame ones, with some missing. The sample lists 160,000 or so clones, more than 80% occurring once. Here the sequenced sample was PBMCs, taken after 24 months of ibrutinib treatment. The source is a human donor with chronic lymphocytic leukemia.

The chain recombines TRBV6-6 with TRBJ1-1, with a possible D match to TRBD1 (5 bases). Germline-derived CDR1 and CDR2 are MNHNY and SVGAGI (reference sequence). The CDR3 is 14 amino acids. With 4 bases removed from V and 7 bases from J, the gap between germline ends came to 16 bases. The CDR3 here is CASSLEGRPGEAFF. The CDR3 bases are TGTGCCAGCAGTTTGGAGGGGCGACCTGGTGAAGCTTTCTTT.

The rearrangement links TRBV29-1 to TRBJ2-1; D call uncertain. CDR1 and CDR2 (germline): SQVTM, ANQGSEA. The CDR3 sequence is 12 residues long. Trimming shortened V by 7 bases and J by 9 bases, and 16 bases separated the two germline ends. CDR3 amino acids: CSGVSSKGEQFF. CDR3 coding DNA: TGCAGCGGGGTCAGCAGTAAAGGTGAGCAGTTCTTC.

The CDR3 DNA follows: TGTGCCAGCAGTTCGGGGCCGACGTGGAATGAGCAGTTCTTC. Translating it yields CASSSGPTWNEQFF. The chain employs TRBV27 and TRBJ2-1; D is perhaps TRBD1 or TRBD2 (5 bases each). The V end was cut by 4 bases, the J end by 7 bases, with 14 bases between. Germline CDR1 is MNHEY and CDR2 is SMNVEV (reference sequence). This CDR3 comprises 14 residues.